Listed below are T cell receptor beta chains from one sample, sequenced in a study of identifying expanded T cells in peripheral blood. Repertoires were generated with immunoSEQ multiplex PCR, while TCRdb's copy carries only in-frame clones and drops some. Counted here are about 110,000 clones, 80% to 90% occurring once; the ten biggest clones make up about a sixth. The sample taken for sequencing was blood. The source of these receptors is a person aged 18-70 years in good health. Both conserved end residues are trimmed from each CDR3. Size is stated for part of the rows, as once, few or many counts, or as a class when the clone is expanded.

abundance,j_gene,v_gene,CDR3aa
NA,TRBJ2-3,TRBV7-9,ASSFGDRSTDTQY
NA,TRBJ1-1,TRBV20-1,SAFDTEAF
NA,TRBJ1-2,TRBV11-2,ASSLGGVLASDYGYT
NA,TRBJ2-1,TRBV5-6,ASSLANNEQF
once,TRBJ2-7,TRBV6-5,ASSPPALSGEQY
NA,TRBJ2-2,TRBV4-3,ASSQASGGAGELF
NA,TRBJ2-5,TRBV5-1,ASSRDREETQY
NA,TRBJ1-3,TRBV7-9,ASSSRDRDSGNTIY
NA,TRBJ2-3,TRBV10-3,AISRTSFTDTQY
NA,TRBJ1-2,TRBV6-1,ASSESPGGYGYT
NA,TRBJ2-1,TRBV7-2,ASSFTGSSYNEQF
NA,TRBJ2-5,TRBV19,ASSIGLDRGGRQETQY
NA,TRBJ1-3,TRBV5-4,ASSLDSGNTIY
NA,TRBJ2-3,TRBV27,ASSYGGATDTQY
NA,TRBJ2-1,TRBV19,ASSIRGQGRRNEQF
once,TRBJ2-7,TRBV28,ASSPSLYEQY
NA,TRBJ2-2,TRBV11-2,ASSHILPGELF
NA,TRBJ1-6,TRBV21-1,ASSKSLGRISSYNSPLH
NA,TRBJ1-2,TRBV7-9,ASSLVQGGYFRNYGYT
once,TRBJ1-3,TRBV7-2,ASSLGGVPGNTIY